This T cell receptor beta chain originates from a study of cytomegalovirus exposure and HLA in healthy donors. Researchers ran the PCR with 60 Vbeta and 13 Jbeta primers. Generated by immunoSEQ multiplex PCR, the TCRdb table keeps only in-frame clones and is missing some. The sample includes about 64,000 clones, roughly 73% of them seen just once. Input material: PBMCs. This TCR was sampled from a male donor in good health and CMV-seropositive.

The CDR3 DNA sequence: TGTGCCAGCCGTACGGACAGGGGACGAAACACCATATATTTT. It translates to CASRTDRGRNTIYF. The rearrangement links TRBV2 to TRBJ1-3, with TRBD1 matching over 9 bases. Germline lookup yields CDR1 SNHLY and CDR2 FYNNEI. The CDR3 runs 14 residues. With V trimmed by 8 bases and J by 5 bases, 7 bases remained unmatched. Full variable domain (outside the CDR3, taken from reference TRBV2 and TRBJ1-3): EPEVTQTPSHQVTQMGQEVILRCVPISNHLYFYWYRQILGQKVEFLVSFYNNEISEKSEIFDDQFSVERPDGSNFTLKIRSTKLEDSAMYFCASRTDRGRNTIYFGEGSWLTVV.